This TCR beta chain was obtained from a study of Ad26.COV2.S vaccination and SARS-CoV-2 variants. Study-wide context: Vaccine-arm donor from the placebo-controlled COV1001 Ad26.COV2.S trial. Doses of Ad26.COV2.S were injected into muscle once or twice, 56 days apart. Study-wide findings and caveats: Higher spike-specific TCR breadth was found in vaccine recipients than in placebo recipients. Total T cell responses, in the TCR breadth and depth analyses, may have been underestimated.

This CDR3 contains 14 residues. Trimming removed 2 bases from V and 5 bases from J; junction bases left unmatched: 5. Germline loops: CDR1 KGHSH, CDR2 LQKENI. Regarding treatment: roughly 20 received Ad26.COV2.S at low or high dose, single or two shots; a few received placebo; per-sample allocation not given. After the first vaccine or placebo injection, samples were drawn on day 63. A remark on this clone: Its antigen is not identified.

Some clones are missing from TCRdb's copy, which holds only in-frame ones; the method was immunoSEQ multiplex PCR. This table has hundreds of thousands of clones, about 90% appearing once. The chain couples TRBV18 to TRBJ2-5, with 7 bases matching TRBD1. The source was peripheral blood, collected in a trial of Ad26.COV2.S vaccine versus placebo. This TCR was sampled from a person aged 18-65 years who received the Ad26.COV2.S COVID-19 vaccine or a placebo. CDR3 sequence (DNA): TGTGCCAGCTCACCAAGACAGGGTGATGAGACCCAGTACTTC. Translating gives CASSPRQGDETQYF. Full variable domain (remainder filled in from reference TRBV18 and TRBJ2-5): NAGVMQNPRHLVRRRGQEARLRCSPMKGHSHVYWYRQLPEEGLKFMVYLQKENIIDESGMPKERFSAEFPKEGPSILRIQQVVRGDSAAYFCASSPRQGDETQYFGPGTRLLVL.